Listed below are T cell receptor beta chains from one sample, sequenced in a study of tumor and adjacent non-tumor tissue in lung cancer. TCRdb re-derived calls from the multiplex PCR reads in MiXCR, one entry per CDR3 protein. The table includes roughly 76,000 distinct CDR3 sequences, 65% to 75% detected once. Sequenced input: lung tumor tissue. Source of these receptors: a woman aged 70-85 years with non-small cell lung cancer. CDR3s include the opening cysteine and the closing phenylalanine or tryptophan. A D gene is named only where the DNA matches it firmly. Clone size is not always given. Where it is, it says once, few, many or a class for expanded clones.

j_call d_call v_call clone_size cdr3_aa cdr3_nt
TRBJ2-7 - TRBV14 once CASSQVRSSPFHEQYF TGTGCCAGCAGCCAAGTTCGGTCCTCGCCTTTCCACGAACAGTACTTC
TRBJ2-3 TRBD2 TRBV20-1 - CSAHGTSGRLAPDTQYF TGCAGTGCCCACGGGACTAGCGGGAGATTGGCGCCCGATACGCAGTATTTT
TRBJ2-7 - TRBV6-5 - CASSQSARCSKISYEQYF TGTGCCAGCAGTCAGAGCGCAAGGTGCTCCAAGATCTCCTACGAGCAGTACTTC
TRBJ2-7 - TRBV6-2/TRBV6-3 medium-sized CASSYPSYEQYF TGTGCCAGCAGTTACCCGTCCTACGAGCAGTACTTC
TRBJ2-2 - TRBV6-6 many CASSYSWIENTGELFF TGTGCCAGCAGTTACTCCTGGATTGAGAACACCGGGGAGCTGTTTTTT
TRBJ1-6 - TRBV7-9 - CASSSGPRSYNTPLHF TGTGCCAGCAGTTCCGGGCCTCGCTCTTATAATACACCCCTCCACTTT
TRBJ2-5 - TRBV11-1 medium-sized CASSFSTTQETQYF TGTGCCAGCAGCTTTAGCACCACCCAAGAGACCCAGTACTTC
TRBJ1-1 - TRBV29-1 - CSVEDLTERAVMNTEAFF TGCAGCGTCGAAGATCTTACGGAGCGTGCCGTTATGAACACTGAAGCTTTCTTT
TRBJ1-2 TRBD1 TRBV28 many CASRGTGGDYYGYTF TGTGCCAGCAGAGGGACAGGGGGCGATTACTATGGCTACACCTTC
TRBJ2-1 TRBD2 TRBV5-6 once CASSLEGGVHGQFF TGTGCCAGCAGCCTGGAGGGAGGGGTCCATGGGCAGTTCTTC
TRBJ2-5 - TRBV5-1 - CASSLSGPAETQYF TGCGCCAGCAGTTTGAGTGGGCCAGCGGAGACCCAGTACTTC
TRBJ2-7 TRBD2 TRBV10-2 many CASSGTSVSYEQYF TGCGCCAGCAGCGGGACTAGCGTCTCCTACGAGCAGTACTTC
TRBJ2-3 TRBD2 TRBV6-1 - CASSVSGETGTQYF TGTGCCAGCAGTGTTAGCGGGGAAACAGGTACGCAGTATTTT
TRBJ2-2 TRBD2 TRBV10-1 many CASSELAGVDTGELFF TGCGCCAGCAGTGAACTAGCGGGAGTCGACACCGGGGAGCTGTTTTTT
TRBJ2-3 - TRBV29-1 - CSVGSMGDTDTQYF TGCAGCGTTGGGTCGATGGGAGACACAGATACGCAGTATTTT
TRBJ2-7 TRBD1 TRBV5-4 - CASNFGQGHIGEQYF TGTGCCAGCAACTTCGGACAGGGGCATATAGGGGAGCAGTACTTC
TRBJ2-3 TRBD1 TRBV5-4 - CTSRPTGGMGTDTQYF TGTACCAGCAGACCGACAGGGGGCATGGGCACAGATACGCAGTATTTT
TRBJ2-1 - TRBV11-3 medium-sized CASSPQNNEQFF TGTGCCAGCAGCCCCCAGAATAATGAGCAGTTCTTC
TRBJ1-3 - TRBV20-1 few CSARAYPPSGNTIYF TGCAGTGCTAGAGCCTACCCTCCCTCTGGAAACACCATATATTTT
TRBJ2-5 - TRBV5-5 - CASSPRNRGLVHETQYF TGTGCCAGCAGCCCCCGGAACAGGGGACTCGTTCATGAGACCCAATACTTC
TRBJ2-2 - TRBV5-4 many CASSLGQTNTGELFF TGTGCCAGCAGCCTGGGACAAACGAACACCGGGGAGCTGTTTTTT
TRBJ1-1 - TRBV12-3/TRBV12-4 many CASSLGPGRGPEAFF TGTGCCAGCAGTTTAGGTCCTGGCAGGGGCCCTGAAGCTTTCTTT
TRBJ2-5 - TRBV7-6 - CASSSDLGGAQYF TGTGCCAGCAGCTCAGACTTGGGCGGGGCCCAGTACTTC
TRBJ2-7 - TRBV10-3 - CASTPGGNPYEQYF TGTGCCTCGACACCGGGCGGGAACCCCTACGAGCAGTACTTT
TRBJ1-1 - TRBV24-1 - CATSDSSGGGSEALF TGTGCCACCAGTGATTCTTCGGGGGGAGGATCTGAAGCTCTCTTT
TRBJ2-3 - TRBV4-1 - CDSSHPRTDTQYF TGCGACAGCAGTCATCCCAGGACAGATACGCAGTATTTT
TRBJ2-1 - TRBV4-1 - CASSEVAESSYSEQFF TGCGCGAGCAGCGAGGTAGCGGAGAGCTCCTACAGTGAGCAGTTCTTC
TRBJ2-1 TRBD2 TRBV11-2 - CASSPEGGGNNERLF TGTGCCAGCAGCCCCGAAGGCGGGGGGAATAATGAGCGGTTATTC
TRBJ2-6 - TRBV5-4 - CASSFEGLLGANVLTF TGTGCCAGCAGCTTCGAAGGGTTGTTAGGGGCCAACGTCCTGACTTTC
TRBJ2-1 TRBD2 TRBV6-4 - CASGPRASGYNEQFF TGTGCCAGCGGTCCCCGAGCTAGCGGCTACAATGAGCAGTTCTTC